One sample yielded the 29 T cell receptor beta chains listed below, sequenced in a study of prognosis after radiotherapy for stage I lung cancer. TCR beta CDR3 amplification from genomic DNA was performed by two-round multiplex PCR. It was primers specific to each TRBV and TRBJ gene that first-round PCR used. Each CDR3 protein gets one entry after TCRdb re-called the multiplex PCR reads with MiXCR. The sample shows around 30,000 distinct CDR3 sequences, 25% to 40% of them seen only once. This material consisted of PBMCs, taken before or after stereotactic body radiation therapy (not recorded which). These TCRs come from a donor of 50 years or more with non-small cell lung cancer.

This clonotype was seen repeatedly, ten times or more. The rearrangement joins TRBV6-2 or TRBV6-3 to TRBJ2-1; TRBD2 matches 12 bases. The V segment lost 2 bases and the J segment 7 bases; nucleotides outside the gene matches: 3. The CDR3 has 15 amino acids. CDR1 is MNHEY, CDR2 SVGEGT, per germline. The CDR3 sequence: CASSYPTSGRNEQFF. For the CDR3, the DNA is TGTGCCAGCAGTTACCCGACTAGCGGGAGAAATGAGCAGTTCTTC.

Note on this clonotype: This is likely an artifact of a read error, given a far larger clone one base away. A read error is likely, as this CDR3 ends without the conserved phenylalanine or tryptophan. No DNA is shown, since the ends of the CDR3 on it are uncertain; the CDR3 is the one TCRdb lists. CDR3 region: CASSRDRGRLRS. J is TRBJ2-3 and V is TRBV6-2 or TRBV6-3; the table gives TRBD1 as D, unverified against the DNA. The CDR3 has 12 amino acids, counting both end residues. Germline loops: CDR1 MNHEY, CDR2 SVGEGT.

Remarks on this clonotype: This clone may be a read error of a much larger clone one base away. The CDR3 DNA reads TGTGCCAGCAGCTTATGGACTGGGAACACTGAAGCTTTCTTT. Amino acids: CASSLWTGNTEAFF. The chain uses TRBV7-3 and TRBJ1-1, with no clear D. With 2 bases removed from V and 1 base from J, the gap between germline ends came to 8 bases. Germline CDR1 SGHTA, CDR2 FQGTGA. The CDR3 is 14 amino acids. The whole variable domain, filled in from reference TRBV7-3 and TRBJ1-1, reads GAGVSQTPSNKVTEKGKYVELRCDPISGHTALYWYRQSLGQGPEFLIYFQGTGAADDSGLPNDRFFAVRPEGSVSTLKIQRTERGDSAVYLCASSLWTGNTEAFFGQGTRLTVV.

This clonotype was seen a few times. The chain recombines TRBV7-8 with TRBJ2-7, with D tentatively TRBD1 or TRBD2 (5 bases each). Germline CDR1 SGHVS, CDR2 FQNEAQ. The CDR3 runs 16 residues. V lost 2 bases and J 7 bases, leaving 21 bases between the germline ends. The CDR3 region is CASSLQGTLIPGEQYF. In DNA form, the CDR3 reads TGTGCCAGCAGCTTACAGGGTACCCTCATCCCGGGAGAGCAGTACTTC.

Concerning this clonotype itself: Given a much more abundant clone one base away, this may be a read error. The rearrangement links TRBV20-1 to TRBJ2-5; D is unclear. The germline V and J ends were trimmed by 1 base and 7 bases, with 13 bases remaining between them. This CDR3 comprises 13 residues. CDR1 is DFQATT, CDR2 SNEGSKA, per germline (reference sequence). The CDR3 loop reads CSARGEEVLTQYF. The CDR3 DNA follows: TGCAGTGCTAGAGGTGAAGAGGTCTTGACCCAGTACTTC.

The table lists this clonotype with many counts. The chain joins TRBV24-1 to TRBJ1-2, with D perhaps matching TRBD1 (6 bases). Trimming stripped 4 bases from V and 7 bases from J, with 12 bases between. The CDR3 totals 13 residues. Germline lookup yields CDR1 KGHDR and CDR2 SFDVKD. The CDR3 bases are TGTGCCACCAGTGAATCTGGACAGTCTGGCTACACCTTC. Residues: CATSESGQSGYTF.

The CDR3 DNA is TGTGCCAGCAGTTACTCGGGAGGGGACATCACTGAAGCTTTCTTT. Amino acids: CASSYSGGDITEAFF. V is TRBV6-5 and J is TRBJ1-1; TRBD1 is a possible D gene (6 bases). Deletions cut 0 bases from V and 4 bases from J, with 12 bases between. This CDR3 region has 15 residues. Germline loops: CDR1 MNHEY, CDR2 SVGAGI.

This clonotype was counted at least ten times. The rearrangement joins TRBV20-1 to TRBJ1-1, with 9 bases fitting TRBD1. After removal of 1 base from V and 0 bases from J, the junction contained 12 bases not matched to a gene. The CDR3 sequence is 18 residues long. CDR1 and CDR2 (germline): DFQATT, SNEGSKA (reference sequence). The DNA for the CDR3 is TGCAGTGCTAGAGGGCTGCCGGGACAGGGTGGGATGAACACTGAAGCTTTCTTT. Encoded protein: CSARGLPGQGGMNTEAFF.

This clonotype was recorded at least ten times. The chain couples TRBV7-9 to TRBJ2-7; the D gene could be TRBD1 or TRBD2 (5 bases each). V dropped 5 bases and J dropped 3 bases, with 17 bases sitting between them. Germline V CDR1 and CDR2: SEHNR, FQNEAQ (reference sequence). This CDR3 comprises 15 residues. DNA for the CDR3: TGTGCCAGCAGCCCGCGAGGGGACCGAAGCTACGAGCAGTACTTC. It translates to CASSPRGDRSYEQYF. The full variable domain, its missing parts supplied by reference TRBV7-9 and TRBJ2-7, is DTGVSQNPRHKITKRGQNVTFRCDPISEHNRLYWYRQTLGQGPEFLTYFQNEAQLEKSRLLSDRFSAERPKGSFSTLEIQRTEQGDSAMYLCASSPRGDRSYEQYFGPGTRLTVT.

This clonotype was counted ten times or more. This chain joins TRBV2 and TRBJ1-1, with 7 bases identical to TRBD1. Germline V gene data show CDR1 as SNHLY and CDR2 as FYNNEI. Unmatched junction bases numbered 2, after V lost 6 bases and J lost 1 base. This CDR3 is 13 amino acids long. CDR3 loop: CASSRTGNTEAFF. CDR3 nucleotides: TGTGCCAGCAGCCGGACAGGGAACACTGAAGCTTTCTTT.

CDR3 sequence reads: CASSQYTQYF. DNA for the CDR3: TGTGCCAGCAGCCAATATACCCAGTACTTC. The chain has TRBV3-1 and TRBJ2-5; D gene ambiguous. Germline assignment: CDR1 LGHDT and CDR2 YNNKEL (reference sequence). The ends were cut back, 2 bases at V and 8 bases at J, with 3 bases in the middle. The CDR3 runs 10 residues.

The table lists this clonotype with a few counts. This clone may be a read error of a much larger clone one base away. The chain links TRBV27 to TRBJ1-1; no clear D. Germline lookup yields CDR1 MNHEY and CDR2 SMNVEV (reference sequence). The CDR3 has 13 amino acids. Deletions cut 5 bases from V and 10 bases from J, with 17 bases between. The CDR3 spells CASSINGEGRAFF. As DNA, the CDR3 is TGTGCCAGCAGTATAAACGGGGAAGGGAGAGCTTTCTTT.

This clonotype was observed at least ten times. The gene calls are TRBV14 and TRBJ2-1; tentative D call: TRBD1 (6 bases). Germline V lookup: CDR1 SGHDN, CDR2 FVKESK. Trimming took off 6 bases at V and 10 bases at J, with 13 bases between the two ends. The CDR3 extends over 12 amino acids. CDR3 residues: CASRGGSGEQFF. CDR3 nucleotide sequence: TGTGCCAGCAGAGGGGGAAGTGGCGAGCAGTTCTTC.

In its sample, this clonotype was seen many times. The chain couples TRBV10-3 to TRBJ2-1, with 9 bases matching TRBD1. Germline-derived CDR1 and CDR2 are ENHRY and SYGVKD. The CDR3 consists of 13 residues. With 5 bases clipped from V and 8 bases from J, the junction kept 4 bases outside the gene matches. This CDR3 reads CAISLTGGDEQFF. The CDR3 DNA reads as TGTGCCATCAGTCTCACAGGGGGCGATGAGCAGTTCTTC.

In its sample, this clonotype was seen many times. The chain uses TRBV11-1 and TRBJ2-5, with TRBD1 matching over 7 bases. This CDR3 spans 14 amino acids. Germline trimming cut 3 bases from V and 5 bases from J; bases unmatched to any gene: 6. Germline CDR1 and CDR2: SGHAT and FQDESV (reference sequence). The CDR3 is CASSLGQFRETQYF. CDR3 in DNA: TGTGCCAGCAGCTTGGGACAGTTTAGGGAGACCCAGTACTTC.

At least ten counts were recorded for this clonotype. This chain connects TRBV5-1 to TRBJ2-2; the D gene is possibly TRBD1 (6 bases). The CDR3 is 16 residues long. Germline CDR1 reads SGHRS; CDR2 reads YFSETQ. Trimming left V 0 bases short and J 4 bases short, with 13 bases between. The CDR3 DNA reads TGCGCCAGCAGCTTGGTCCAGGGGTTGGGCACCGGGGAGCTGTTTTTT. This encodes CASSLVQGLGTGELFF.

This clonotype has a count of ten or more. The CDR3 DNA follows: TGTGCCAGCAGTACACTGGACAGGTATAGTGGCTACGAGCAGTACTTC. The encoded protein is CASSTLDRYSGYEQYF. The V and J genes are TRBV6-1 and TRBJ2-7; TRBD1 matches 7 bases. The CDR3 is 16 residues long. Germline lookup yields CDR1 MNHNS and CDR2 SASEGT. V was clipped by 5 bases and J by 3 bases; unmatched bases: 13.

In its sample, this clonotype was seen many times. The rearrangement uses TRBV11-3 and TRBJ2-3; D uncertain. The germline V gene encodes CDR1 SGHNT and CDR2 YENEEA. This CDR3 region has 14 residues. Trimming cost V 3 bases and J 4 bases, with 11 bases left between them. The chain's CDR3 is CASSFRSSADTQYF. The CDR3 coding sequence is TGTGCCAGCAGCTTCCGGAGTTCCGCAGATACGCAGTATTTT.

This clonotype was recorded at least ten times. The V and J genes are TRBV10-2 and TRBJ2-7; the match to TRBD2 covers 8 bases. V lost 8 bases to trimming and J lost 4 bases; unmatched junction nucleotides: 1. CDR1 and CDR2 from the germline V gene are WSHSY and SAAADI. The CDR3 runs to 11 residues. CDR3 in amino acids: CASSGGYEQYF. The CDR3 nucleotides are TGCGCCAGCTCGGGGGGGTACGAGCAGTACTTC.

Comments on this clonotype: This may be a read error, as it is one base from a much larger clone. The chain employs TRBV2 and TRBJ1-5; 10 nucleotides line up with TRBD1. The CDR3 is 14 residues long. The V gene's germline CDR1 is SNHLY and CDR2 FYNNEI. The CDR3 is CANSGDRGLQPQHF. In nucleotides, the CDR3 is TGTGCCAACAGTGGGGACAGGGGTCTTCAGCCCCAGCATTTT.

There are many counts of this clonotype. This chain links TRBV7-2 with TRBJ1-2, with D uncertain. Trimming shortened V by 8 bases and J by 8 bases, and 15 bases separated the two germline ends. Germline lookup yields CDR1 SGHTA and CDR2 FQGNSA. The CDR3 is made up of 12 amino acids. The CDR3 is CASGSTTEGYTF. DNA of the CDR3: TGTGCCAGCGGATCAACGACTGAGGGCTACACCTTC.

This clonotype has at least ten counts. The CDR3 sequence is CATSRAETDTQYF. CDR3 sequence (DNA): TGTGCCACCAGCAGAGCGGAGACAGATACGCAGTATTTT. J is TRBJ2-3 and V is TRBV15; no definite D call. The CDR3 covers 13 residues. Germline loops: CDR1 LNHNV, CDR2 YYDKDF (reference sequence). V was pared by 1 base and J by 3 bases, with 5 bases between.

The chain recombines TRBV6-2 or TRBV6-3 with TRBJ2-7; 10 positions agree with TRBD2. Trimming at V came to 6 bases and at J to 0 bases, leaving 14 bases not matched to a gene. The germline V gene has CDR1 MNHEY and CDR2 SVGEGT. This CDR3 comprises 18 residues. CDR3 amino acids: CASRPGTSVIVCSYEQYF. CDR3 nucleotide sequence: TGTGCCAGCAGACCCGGGACTAGCGTGATTGTTTGCTCCTACGAGCAGTACTTC.

The chain employs TRBV5-4 and TRBJ2-1; the D gene could be TRBD1 or TRBD2 (9 bases each). Germline V gives CDR1 SGHNT, CDR2 YYREEE (reference sequence). This CDR3 has 19 amino acids. With 3 bases removed from V and 6 bases from J, the gap between germline ends came to 28 bases. This chain's CDR3 is CASSSKTGGGAGGGNEQFF. CDR3 in DNA: TGTGCCAGCAGCTCGAAGACAGGGGGAGGAGCGGGAGGTGGCAATGAGCAGTTCTTC.

In its sample, this clonotype was seen many times. The rearrangement joins TRBV7-8 to TRBJ2-7; perhaps TRBD1 as D (6 bases). This CDR3 has 14 amino acids. The germline CDR1 and CDR2 sequences are SGHVS and FQNEAQ. The V and J ends lost 5 bases and 6 bases respectively, with 17 bases between them. The CDR3 region has the DNA TGTGCCAGCAGCCCGTGGGGGACACGGCTCGAGCAGTACTTC. Translated: CASSPWGTRLEQYF.

This clonotype has more than one count but fewer than ten. J is TRBJ1-1 and V is TRBV5-6; TRBD1 matches 8 bases. The CDR3 has 13 residues. V lost 6 bases, J lost 1 base, and 2 bases stayed unmatched. Germline V gene sequence: CDR1 SGHDT, CDR2 YYEEEE. In DNA, the CDR3 is TGTGCCAGCATCCAGGGGGCGAACACTGAAGCTTTCTTT. Its protein is CASIQGANTEAFF.

Note on this clonotype: Compared with germline, one end of the junction differs, possibly owing to a read error. The chain uses TRBV7-9 and TRBJ1-1, with 7 bases that match TRBD1. Germline CDR1 reads SEHNR; CDR2 reads FQNEAQ (reference sequence). The CDR3 extends over 13 amino acids. CDR3 amino acids: CASSLRQGGEASF. The CDR3 DNA follows: TGTGCCAGCAGCTTGAGACAGGGTGGTGAAGCGTCCTTT.

This clonotype was recorded at least ten times. This chain connects TRBV20-1 to TRBJ1-5; D might be TRBD1 (5 bases). The CDR3 runs 13 residues. Germline CDR1 and CDR2: DFQATT and SNEGSKA (reference sequence). V lost 3 bases and J lost 3, with 9 bases in between. CDR3 in DNA: TGCAGTGCTAGCGACAGAGCCAATCAGCCCCAGCATTTT. It specifies CSASDRANQPQHF.

This clonotype has ten or more counts. This chain uses TRBV20-1 with TRBJ1-4; 9 positions match TRBD1. The germline gives CDR1 DFQATT, CDR2 SNEGSKA (reference sequence). There are 15 residues in the CDR3. V lost 3 bases to trimming and J lost 6 bases; unmatched junction nucleotides: 8. The CDR3 reads CSASSSGQGDEKLFF. As DNA, the CDR3 is TGCAGTGCTAGTTCCTCGGGACAGGGAGATGAAAAACTGTTTTTT.